The clone carrying this T cell receptor (beta chain) was seen a few times. This specimen comes from a study of beta chain features in type 1 diabetes. Reverse transcription of all isolated RNA meant that expressed TCRB transcripts were sequenced. Repertoires were generated with immunoSEQ multiplex PCR, while TCRdb's copy carries only in-frame clones and drops some. The sample has about 930,000 clones; roughly 16% are singletons. The CDR3 length is 15 residues. Germline V lookup: CDR1 SNHLY, CDR2 FYNNEI. Deletions cut 4 bases from V and 7 bases from J, with 17 bases between. Staining for CD45RO/CCR7/CD25/CD127/CD95/CD27 allowed sorting of CD4+ naive, central memory, regulatory and stem cell-like memory cells.

The TCR comes from a woman between 18 and 29 years old in good health. Material: naive CD4+ T cells from blood. The J gene is TRBJ2-1, the V gene TRBV2, with D tentatively TRBD1 or TRBD2 (5 bases each). The CDR3 nucleotides read TGTGCCAGCAGTGTTCTCTTCGGGACCGGTAATGAGCAGTTCTTC. The encoded protein is CASSVLFGTGNEQFF.